The 11 T cell receptor beta chains reported below all come from one sample, sequenced in a study of OX40 agonist ivuxolimab in advanced cancers. Sequenced by immunoSEQ multiplex PCR; TCRdb stores in-frame clones only, minus some. The data show some 48,000 clones, about four fifths seen once. The sample consisted of CD4+ or CD8+ T cells sorted from blood, taken in a trial of the OX40 agonist ivuxolimab. These receptors came from an adult with an advanced solid tumor such as melanoma, head and neck, liver or kidney cancer.

There are a few counts of this clone. This rearrangement joins TRBV25-1 to TRBJ1-1; D remains ambiguous. CDR1 MGHDK and CDR2 SYGVNS come from the germline V gene. V lost 0 bases and J lost 8, with 7 bases in between. This CDR3 has 12 residues. CDR3 coding DNA: TGTGCCAGCAGTGAATACGGGGTGGAAGCTTTCTTT. Its protein is CASSEYGVEAFF.

The chain recombines TRBV6-6 with TRBJ1-5; no firm D call. The CDR3 loop spans 13 amino acids. Germline-derived CDR1 and CDR2 are MNHNY and SVGAGI (reference sequence). The V end lost 0 bases, the J end lost 6 bases, and 6 bases lay between the germline ends. CDR3 sequence (DNA): TGTGCCAGCAGTTACTCGACGCGTCAGCCCCAGCATTTT. This codes for CASSYSTRQPQHF.

The rearrangement links TRBV7-8 to TRBJ2-1; D remains unclear. This CDR3 has 15 residues. Per the germline V gene, CDR1 is SGHVS and CDR2 is FQNEAQ. Trimming left V 4 bases short and J 0 bases short, with 10 bases between. In DNA, the CDR3 is TGTGCCAGCAGCTCCCGGGTAAGCTCCTACAATGAGCAGTTCTTC. This encodes CASSSRVSSYNEQFF.

The V gene is TRBV5-1, the J gene TRBJ1-3; a weak D match, TRBD1 (6 bases). CDR3 size: 14 residues. V was shortened by 4 bases and J by 3 bases, with 11 bases between the two germline ends. Per germline, CDR1 SGHRS and CDR2 YFSETQ. The DNA of the CDR3 is TGCGCCAGCAGCGATACAGGGAGTGGAAACACCATATATTTT. It encodes CASSDTGSGNTIYF.

This clone was seen a single time. At one boundary the junction diverges from the germline segment, which might be a read error. Other DNA sequences in this specimen translate into the identical CDR3. The V gene is TRBV23-1, the J gene TRBJ2-7; the D is unclear. TRBV23-1 is an ORF; its function is uncertain. The CDR3 spans 13 residues. CDR3 sequence: CASSQSPPGEQYF. The DNA for the CDR3 is TGCGCCAGCAGCCAATCCCCCCCCGGGGAGCAGTACTTC.

This chain links TRBV4-2 with TRBJ2-3; no clear D gene. The CDR3 spans 14 residues. Trimming cost V 1 base and J 2 bases, with 7 bases left between them. Germline V gene lookup returns CDR1 LGHNA and CDR2 YNFKEQ. The CDR3 region is CASSQGDPTDTQYF. The CDR3 nucleotides are TGTGCCAGCAGCCAAGGAGATCCCACAGATACGCAGTATTTT.

This sequence joins TRBV9 and TRBJ2-1; D tentatively fits TRBD1 or TRBD2 (6 bases each). CDR3 length: 14 amino acids. V was shortened by 4 bases and J by 5 bases, with 13 bases between the two germline ends. CDR1 and CDR2 (germline): SGDLS, YYNGEE. The CDR3 sequence: CASSWRGQDNEQFF. In DNA, the CDR3 is TGTGCCAGCAGCTGGAGGGGACAAGACAATGAGCAGTTCTTC. The variable domain in full, with the rest retrieved from reference TRBV9 and TRBJ2-1, is DSGVTQTPKHLITATGQRVTLRCSPRSGDLSVYWYQQSLDQGLQFLIQYYNGEERAKGNILERFSAQQFPDLHSELNLSSLELGDSALYFCASSWRGQDNEQFFGPGTRLTVL.

This clone was detected only a few times. The rearrangement uses TRBV5-4 and TRBJ2-1; TRBD1 matches at 8 bases. Per the germline V gene, CDR1 is SGHNT and CDR2 is YYREEE (reference sequence). V lost 4 bases, J lost 4 bases, and 10 bases stayed unmatched. This CDR3 is built from 16 residues. The CDR3 DNA follows: TGTGCCAGCAGCGCCGACGCCAGGGGGCATTACAATGAGCAGTTCTTC. This sequence encodes CASSADARGHYNEQFF.

The chain is built from TRBV5-1 and TRBJ2-2, with a tentative D call TRBD2 (6 bases). With 0 bases removed from V and 4 bases from J, the gap between germline ends came to 10 bases. CDR1 SGHRS and CDR2 YFSETQ come from the germline V gene. The CDR3 runs 15 residues. CDR3 sequence: CASSLVGLTTGELFF. DNA for the CDR3: TGCGCCAGCAGCTTGGTTGGACTAACCACCGGGGAGCTGTTTTTT. Filled out from reference TRBV5-1 and TRBJ2-2, the complete variable domain reads KAGVTQTPRYLIKTRGQQVTLSCSPISGHRSVSWYQQTPGQGLQFLFEYFSETQRNKGNFPGRFSGRQFSNSRSEMNVSTLELGDSALYLCASSLVGLTTGELFFGEGSRLTVL.

The chain links TRBV10-2 to TRBJ2-3; D is possibly TRBD2 (6 bases). The CDR3 totals 16 residues. Trimming removed 3 bases at V and 7 bases at J, with 20 bases between. Germline V CDR1 and CDR2: WSHSY, SAAADI. The CDR3 spells CASSERETSRRNTQYF. DNA of the CDR3: TGCGCCAGCAGTGAACGGGAGACCAGCCGACGAAATACGCAGTATTTT.

The genes are TRBV5-4 and TRBJ2-5; D is unclear. Trimming pared 3 bases from V and 0 bases from J, leaving 3 bases between. The CDR3 spans 12 residues. Germline CDR1 is SGHNT and CDR2 is YYREEE (reference sequence). CDR3 region: CASSSHQETQYF. Here the CDR3 DNA reads TGTGCCAGCAGCTCCCACCAAGAGACCCAGTACTTC. Full variable domain (remainder filled in from reference TRBV5-4 and TRBJ2-5): ETGVTQSPTHLIKTRGQQVTLRCSSQSGHNTVSWYQQALGQGPQFIFQYYREEENGRGNFPPRFSGLQFPNYSSELNVNALELDDSALYLCASSSHQETQYFGPGTRLLVL.